This TCR beta chain is drawn from a study of siplizumab effects on memory and regulatory T cells. Notes on the study in general: Versus less than 35% in controls, the mappable alloreactive CD4+ clones averaged about 70% Treg-derived with siplizumab. Proliferating CD4+ or CD8+ clones, roughly 75-97% of them, lacked an assignable naive or memory phenotype.

A note on this clone: Its antigen is still unknown.

Assay used: immunoSEQ multiplex PCR; TCRdb lists only in-frame clones, some missing. The table includes tens of thousands of clones, roughly 87% detected once. The source material was Tregs sorted from blood. The sequence was obtained from a human donor in good health.

DNA for the CDR3: TGCGCCAGCAGTCAATCGCAGGGCGGGGAAGAGACCCAGTACTTC. It yields the protein CASSQSQGGEETQYF. The gene calls are TRBV23-1 and TRBJ2-5; D is perhaps TRBD2 (6 bases). TRBV23-1 is known as an ORF, though its function is uncertain. There are 15 residues in the CDR3. The V gene lost 0 bases and the J gene lost 3 bases, with 11 bases spanning the gap.